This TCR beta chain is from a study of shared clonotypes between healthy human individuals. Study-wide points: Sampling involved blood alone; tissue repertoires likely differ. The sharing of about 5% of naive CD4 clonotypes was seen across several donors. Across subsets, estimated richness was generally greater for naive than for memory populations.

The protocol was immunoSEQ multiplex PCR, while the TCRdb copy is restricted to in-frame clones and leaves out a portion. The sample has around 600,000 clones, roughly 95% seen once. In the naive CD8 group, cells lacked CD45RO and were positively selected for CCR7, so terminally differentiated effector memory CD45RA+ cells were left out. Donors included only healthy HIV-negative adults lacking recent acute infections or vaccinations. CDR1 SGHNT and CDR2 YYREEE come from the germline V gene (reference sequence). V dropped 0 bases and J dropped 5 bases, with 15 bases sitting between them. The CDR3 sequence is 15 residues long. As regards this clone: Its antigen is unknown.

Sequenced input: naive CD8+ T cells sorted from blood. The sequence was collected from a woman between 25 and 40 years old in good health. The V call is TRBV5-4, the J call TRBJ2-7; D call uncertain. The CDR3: CASSLGVGYTDEQYF. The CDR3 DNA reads TGTGCCAGCAGCTTGGGGGTGGGGTATACGGACGAGCAGTACTTC. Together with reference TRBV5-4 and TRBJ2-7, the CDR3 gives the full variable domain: ETGVTQSPTHLIKTRGQQVTLRCSSQSGHNTVSWYQQALGQGPQFIFQYYREEENGRGNFPPRFSGLQFPNYSSELNVNALELDDSALYLCASSLGVGYTDEQYFGPGTRLTVT.